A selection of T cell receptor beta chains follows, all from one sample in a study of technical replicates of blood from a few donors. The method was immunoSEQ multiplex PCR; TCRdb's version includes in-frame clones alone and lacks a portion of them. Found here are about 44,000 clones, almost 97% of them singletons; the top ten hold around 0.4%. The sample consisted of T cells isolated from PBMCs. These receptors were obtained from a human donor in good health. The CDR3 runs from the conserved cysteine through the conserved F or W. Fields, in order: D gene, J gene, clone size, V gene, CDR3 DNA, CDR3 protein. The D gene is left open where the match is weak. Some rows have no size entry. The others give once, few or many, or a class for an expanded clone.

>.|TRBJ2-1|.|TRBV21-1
TGTGCCAGCAGCAACTGGGGACTAGCGGGAGTCGGTGAGCAGTTCTTC
CASSNWGLAGVGEQFF
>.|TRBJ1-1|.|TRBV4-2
TGTGCCAGCAGCCAAGCGTCGTCAGGTGTCGAAACTGAAGCTTTCTTT
CASSQASSGVETEAFF
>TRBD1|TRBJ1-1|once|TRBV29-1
TGCAGCGTAAAAGGGACAGGGGTTGGCACTGAAGCTTTCTTT
CSVKGTGVGTEAFF
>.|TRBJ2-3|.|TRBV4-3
TGCGCCAGCAGCCAAGTGTTATTAGATACGCAGTATTTT
CASSQVLLDTQYF
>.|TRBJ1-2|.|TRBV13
TGTGCCAGCAGCTTCGCTGACCGGGGAGGCTATTATGGCTACACCTTC
CASSFADRGGYYGYTF
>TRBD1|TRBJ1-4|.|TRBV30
TGTGCCTGGAGTGGGGACAGATACGAAAAACTGTTTTTT
CAWSGDRYEKLFF
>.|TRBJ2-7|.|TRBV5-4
TGTGCCAGCAGCTTTCCGGGACTCGAAGGGTACGAGCAGTACTTC
CASSFPGLEGYEQYF
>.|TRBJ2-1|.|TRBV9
TGTGCCAGCAGCGTAGGTGTAGCGGCCTTAAATGAGCAGTTCTTC
CASSVGVAALNEQFF
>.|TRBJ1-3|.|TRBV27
TGTGCCAGCAGCACCACCCGCTATTCTTCTGGAAACACCATATATTTT
CASSTTRYSSGNTIYF
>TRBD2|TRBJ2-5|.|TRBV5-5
TGTGCCAGCAGCATACGACTAGCGGGATTGGAAGAGACCCAGTACTTC
CASSIRLAGLEETQYF
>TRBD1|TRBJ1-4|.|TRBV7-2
TGTGCCAGCAGCCAAGACAGGGGCGATGAAAAACTGTTTTTT
CASSQDRGDEKLFF
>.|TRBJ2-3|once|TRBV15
TGTGCCACCAGCAGAGAGGGGAGGAGTGCAGATACGCAGTATTTT
CATSREGRSADTQYF
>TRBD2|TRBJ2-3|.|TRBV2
TGTGCCAGCAGACTAGCGGGAGGGGATACGCAGTATTTT
CASRLAGGDTQYF
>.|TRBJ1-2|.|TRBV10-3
TGTGCCATCAGTGATACAGGAGCCGGCTACACCTTC
CAISDTGAGYTF
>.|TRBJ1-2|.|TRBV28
TGTGCCAGCGTGGGGCAGGGGACACACTTTGAAGGCTACACCTTC
CASVGQGTHFEGYTF
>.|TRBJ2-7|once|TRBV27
TGTGCCAGCAGTTTCTCCGGAGGGGTTTTAGCCTACGAGCAGTACTTC
CASSFSGGVLAYEQYF
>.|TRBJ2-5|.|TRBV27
TGTGCCAGCAGTTCGACTAGTTGGGAGACCCAGTACTTC
CASSSTSWETQYF
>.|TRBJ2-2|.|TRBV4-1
TGCGCCAGCAGCCCCGACCCTATCGGGACTTTCACCGGGGAGCTGTTTTTT
CASSPDPIGTFTGELFF
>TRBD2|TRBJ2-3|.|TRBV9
TGTGCCAGCAGCTTGCCTCTAGCGGGAGGGCCGGATACGCAGTATTTT
CASSLPLAGGPDTQYF
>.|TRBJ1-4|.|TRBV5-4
TGTGCCAGCAGCTTGTCGGGGGAGCCTAATGAAAAACTGTTTTTT
CASSLSGEPNEKLFF
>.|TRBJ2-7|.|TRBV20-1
TGCAGTGTTCGCCGGGTGAACGAGCAGTACTTC
CSVRRVNEQYF
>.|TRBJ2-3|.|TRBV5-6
TGTGCCAGCAGCTTGGTTCAGGCCACAGATACGCAGTATTTT
CASSLVQATDTQYF
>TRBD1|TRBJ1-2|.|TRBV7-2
TGTGCCAGCAGCTTATTTTGGACAGGGGATGGCTACACCTTC
CASSLFWTGDGYTF
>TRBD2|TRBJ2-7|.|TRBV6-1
TGTGCCAGCAGTGTAGGAGGGGAGGGTTACGAGCAGTACTTC
CASSVGGEGYEQYF
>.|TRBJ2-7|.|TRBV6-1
TGTGCCAGCAGCCGCTCGGCGGTATTAGAGCAGTACTTC
CASSRSAVLEQYF
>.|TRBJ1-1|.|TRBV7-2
TGTGCCAGCAGCTTAGAGAGGAACACTGAAGCTTTCTTT
CASSLERNTEAFF
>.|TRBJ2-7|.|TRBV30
TGTGCTTTTGTCGAGGGGGAGCTCCACCGTTACGAGCAGTACTTC
CAFVEGELHRYEQYF
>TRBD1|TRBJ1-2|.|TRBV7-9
TGTGCCAGCAGAGAGGACAGGGACCATGGCTACACCTTC
CASREDRDHGYTF
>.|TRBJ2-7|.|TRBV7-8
TGTGCCAGCAGCTTAAAATTCAGGGACTCCTACGAGCAGTACTTC
CASSLKFRDSYEQYF
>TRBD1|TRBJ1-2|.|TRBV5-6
TGTGCCAGCAGCCCCGGGACAGGGGGGGTTCGGGGCTACACCTTC
CASSPGTGGVRGYTF
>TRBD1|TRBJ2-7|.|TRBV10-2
TGCGCCAGCAGTGAGACAGGGGGCACCTACGAGCAGTACTTC
CASSETGGTYEQYF
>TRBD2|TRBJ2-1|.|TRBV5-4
TGTGCCAGCAGCTTGGCCGGCGGGAGAGGCAATGAGCAGTTCTTC
CASSLAGGRGNEQFF
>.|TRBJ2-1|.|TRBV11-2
TGTGCCAGCAGCTTAGCGTCGATGGAGGAGACTGAGCAGTTCTTC
CASSLASMEETEQFF
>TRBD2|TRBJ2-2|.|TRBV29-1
TGCAGCGGGTTAGCGGGAGAAAGCACCGGGGAGCTGTTTTTT
CSGLAGESTGELFF
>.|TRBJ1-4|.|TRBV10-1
TGCGCCAGCAGTCCTGACACCCTGGGTCTCAATGAAAAACTGTTTTTT
CASSPDTLGLNEKLFF
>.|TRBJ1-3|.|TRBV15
TGTGCCACCAGCAGAGATCTCAGTTTTGGAAACACCATATATTTT
CATSRDLSFGNTIYF
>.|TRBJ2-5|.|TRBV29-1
TGCAGCGTTCCCCACAGGGTAGTAGAGACCCAGTACTTC
CSVPHRVVETQYF
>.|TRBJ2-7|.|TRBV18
TGTGCCAGCTCACTCAGCGTTTACTCCTACGAGCAGTACTTC
CASSLSVYSYEQYF